This paragraph reports one T cell receptor beta chain. This sample was taken from a study of blood T cell repertoires in COVID-19. Study-level information: From T cells, B-cell-depleted T cells, or PBMCs came the material, which was cDNA or gDNA.

Participants reported their clinical history, and cohort assignment relied on those reports. This CDR3 spans 14 amino acids. The germline V gene encodes CDR1 SNHLY and CDR2 FYNNEI. V was cut by 2 bases and J by 6 bases, with 11 bases left in between. Clones were sequenced by immunoSEQ multiplex PCR, and TCRdb holds only the in-frame ones, with some missing. In the table there are about 220,000 clones, 82% of which are singletons. The clonotype comes from a woman in her sixties or seventies who had recovered from COVID-19. Source material: PBMCs or T cells enriched from blood (not recorded which). The V call is TRBV2, the J call TRBJ1-5; D is perhaps TRBD1 (6 bases). This CDR3 is CASSEFRGVQPQHF. The CDR3 DNA is TGTGCCAGCAGTGAATTCAGGGGAGTTCAGCCCCAGCATTTT. Full variable domain (rest looked up from reference TRBV2 and TRBJ1-5): EPEVTQTPSHQVTQMGQEVILRCVPISNHLYFYWYRQILGQKVEFLVSFYNNEISEKSEIFDDQFSVERPDGSNFTLKIRSTKLEDSAMYFCASSEFRGVQPQHFGDGTRLSIL.